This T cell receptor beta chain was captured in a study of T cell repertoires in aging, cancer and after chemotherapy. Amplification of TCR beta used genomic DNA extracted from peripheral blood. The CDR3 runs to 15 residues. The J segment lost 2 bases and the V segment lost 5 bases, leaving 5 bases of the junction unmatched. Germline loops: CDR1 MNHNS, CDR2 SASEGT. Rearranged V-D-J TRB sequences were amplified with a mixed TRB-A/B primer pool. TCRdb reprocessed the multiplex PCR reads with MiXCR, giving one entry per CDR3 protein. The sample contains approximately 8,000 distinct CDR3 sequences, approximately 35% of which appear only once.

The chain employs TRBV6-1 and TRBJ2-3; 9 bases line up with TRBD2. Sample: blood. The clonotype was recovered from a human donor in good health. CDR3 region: CASSLVAGDTDTQYF. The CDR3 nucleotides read TGTGCCAGCAGTTTAGTAGCGGGAGACACAGATACGCAGTATTTT.